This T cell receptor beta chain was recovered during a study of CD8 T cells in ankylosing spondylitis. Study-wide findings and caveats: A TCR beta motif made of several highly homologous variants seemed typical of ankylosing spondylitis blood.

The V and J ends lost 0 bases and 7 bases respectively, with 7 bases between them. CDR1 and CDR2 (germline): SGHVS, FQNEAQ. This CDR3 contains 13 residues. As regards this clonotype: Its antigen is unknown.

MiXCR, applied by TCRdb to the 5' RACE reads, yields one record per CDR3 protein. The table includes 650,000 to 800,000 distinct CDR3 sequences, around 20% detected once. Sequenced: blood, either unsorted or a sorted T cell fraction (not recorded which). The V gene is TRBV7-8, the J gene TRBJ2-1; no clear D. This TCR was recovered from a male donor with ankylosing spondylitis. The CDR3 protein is CASSLAFGNEQFF. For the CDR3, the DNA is TGTGCCAGCAGCTTAGCTTTCGGAAATGAGCAGTTCTTC.